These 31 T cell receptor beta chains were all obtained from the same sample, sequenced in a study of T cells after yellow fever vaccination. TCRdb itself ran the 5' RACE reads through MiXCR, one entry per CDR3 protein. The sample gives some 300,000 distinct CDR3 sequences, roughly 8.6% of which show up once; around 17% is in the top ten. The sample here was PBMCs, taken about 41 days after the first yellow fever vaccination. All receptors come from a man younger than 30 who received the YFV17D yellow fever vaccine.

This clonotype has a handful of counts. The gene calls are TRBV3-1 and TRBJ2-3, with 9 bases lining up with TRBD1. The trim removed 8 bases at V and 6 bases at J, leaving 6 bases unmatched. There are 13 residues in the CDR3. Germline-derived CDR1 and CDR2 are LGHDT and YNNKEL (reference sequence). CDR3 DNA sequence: TGTGCCAGCCGGGACAGGGTTAGTGATACGCAGTATTTT. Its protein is CASRDRVSDTQYF.

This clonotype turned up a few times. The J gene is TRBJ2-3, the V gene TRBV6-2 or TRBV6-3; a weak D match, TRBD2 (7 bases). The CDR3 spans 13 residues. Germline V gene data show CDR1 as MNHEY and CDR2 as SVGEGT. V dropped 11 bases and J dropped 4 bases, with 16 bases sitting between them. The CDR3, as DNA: TGTGCCGCACGGGGGGCTTCCTCAGATACGCAGTATTTT. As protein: CAARGASSDTQYF.

CDR3 sequence reads: CASSPLVDSYNEQFF. The CDR3 DNA reads TGCGCCAGCAGCCCCCTCGTGGACTCCTACAATGAGCAGTTCTTC. This chain joins TRBV5-1 and TRBJ2-1; D call uncertain. This CDR3 spans 15 amino acids. V dropped 4 bases and J dropped 0 bases, with 11 bases sitting between them. Germline CDR1 SGHRS, CDR2 YFSETQ.

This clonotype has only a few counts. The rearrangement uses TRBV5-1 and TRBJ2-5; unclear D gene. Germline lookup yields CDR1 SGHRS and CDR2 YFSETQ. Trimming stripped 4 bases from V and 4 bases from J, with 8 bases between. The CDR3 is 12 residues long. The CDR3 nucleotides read TGCGCCAGCAGCATAGATAGAGAGACCCAGTACTTC. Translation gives CASSIDRETQYF.

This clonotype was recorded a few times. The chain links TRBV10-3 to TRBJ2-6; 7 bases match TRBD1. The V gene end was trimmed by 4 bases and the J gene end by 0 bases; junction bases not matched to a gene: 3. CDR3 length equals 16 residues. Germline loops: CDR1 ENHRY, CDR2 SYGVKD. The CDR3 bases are TGTGCCATCAGTGGGGGACAGCCCTCTGGGGCCAACGTCCTGACTTTC. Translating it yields CAISGGQPSGANVLTF.

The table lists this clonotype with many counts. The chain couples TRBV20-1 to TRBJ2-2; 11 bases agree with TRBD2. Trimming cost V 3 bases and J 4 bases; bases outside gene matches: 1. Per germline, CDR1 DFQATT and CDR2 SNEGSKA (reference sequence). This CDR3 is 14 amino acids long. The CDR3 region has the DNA TGCAGTGCTAGTAGCGGGGGGGCCACCGGGGAGCTGTTTTTT. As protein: CSASSGGATGELFF.

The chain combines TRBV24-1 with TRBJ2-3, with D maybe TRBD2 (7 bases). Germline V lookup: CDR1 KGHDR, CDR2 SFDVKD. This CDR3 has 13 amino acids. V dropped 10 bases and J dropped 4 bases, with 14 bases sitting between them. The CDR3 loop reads CATAGGGPDTQYF. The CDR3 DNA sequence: TGTGCCACGGCTGGGGGGGGGCCAGATACGCAGTATTTT.

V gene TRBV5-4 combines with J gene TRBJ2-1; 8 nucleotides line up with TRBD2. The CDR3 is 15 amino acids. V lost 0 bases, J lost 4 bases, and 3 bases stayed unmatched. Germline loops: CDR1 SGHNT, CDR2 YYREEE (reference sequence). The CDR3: CASSLDTGGYNEQFF. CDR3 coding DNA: TGTGCCAGCAGCTTGGATACGGGGGGGTACAATGAGCAGTTCTTC.

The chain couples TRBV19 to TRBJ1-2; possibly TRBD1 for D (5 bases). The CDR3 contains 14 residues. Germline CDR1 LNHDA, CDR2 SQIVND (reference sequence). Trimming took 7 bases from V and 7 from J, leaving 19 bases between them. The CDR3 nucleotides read TGTGCCAGTACCCCAAGCGGGGCGGCTATTGGCTACACCTTC. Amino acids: CASTPSGAAIGYTF. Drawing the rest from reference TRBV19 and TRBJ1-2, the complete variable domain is DGGITQSPKYLFRKEGQNVTLSCEQNLNHDAMYWYRQDPGQGLRLIYYSQIVNDFQKGDIAEGYSVSREKKESFPLTVTSAQKNPTAFYLCASTPSGAAIGYTFGSGTRLTVV.

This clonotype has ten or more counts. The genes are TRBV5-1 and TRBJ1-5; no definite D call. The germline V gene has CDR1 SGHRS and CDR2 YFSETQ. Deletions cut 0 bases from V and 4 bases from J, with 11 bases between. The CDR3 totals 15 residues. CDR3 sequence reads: CASSLGVQANQPQHF. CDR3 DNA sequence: TGCGCCAGCAGCTTGGGGGTCCAGGCGAATCAGCCCCAGCATTTT.

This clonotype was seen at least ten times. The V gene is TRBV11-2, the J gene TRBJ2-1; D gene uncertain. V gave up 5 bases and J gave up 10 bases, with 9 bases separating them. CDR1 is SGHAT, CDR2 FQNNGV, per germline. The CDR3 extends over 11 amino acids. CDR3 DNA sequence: TGTGCCAGCAGCCCACGGCGGGAGCAGTTCTTC. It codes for CASSPRREQFF.

The CDR3 protein is CAWRLGTAWYF. The DNA for the CDR3 is TGTGCCTGGAGACTTGGGACTGCGTGGTATTTT. This rearrangement joins TRBV30 to TRBJ2-3; a weak D match, TRBD2 (6 bases). Trimming pared 3 bases from V and 14 bases from J, leaving 15 bases between. The CDR3 has 11 residues. Germline CDR1 GTSNPN, CDR2 SVGIG (reference sequence). Full variable domain (remainder filled in from reference TRBV30 and TRBJ2-3): SQTIHQWPATLVQPVGSPLSLECTVEGTSNPNLYWYRQAAGRGLQLLFYSVGIGQISSEVPQNLSASRPQDRQFILSSKKLLLSDSGFYLCAWRLGTAWYFGPGTRLTVL.

CDR3 DNA sequence: TGCGCCAGCAGCTCGGGACCAGGGGATCAGCCCCAGCATTTT. Its protein product is CASSSGPGDQPQHF. The chain recombines TRBV5-1 with TRBJ1-5, with D maybe TRBD1 (6 bases). The CDR3 is made up of 14 amino acids. Trimming removed 3 bases at V and 5 bases at J, with 12 bases between. Germline assignment: CDR1 SGHRS and CDR2 YFSETQ.

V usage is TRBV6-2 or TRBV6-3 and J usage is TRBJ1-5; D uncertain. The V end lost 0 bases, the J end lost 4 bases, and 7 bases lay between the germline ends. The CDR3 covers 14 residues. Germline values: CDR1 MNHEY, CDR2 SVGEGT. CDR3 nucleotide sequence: TGTGCCAGCAGTTACTCCCTTGGGAATCAGCCCCAGCATTTT. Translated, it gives CASSYSLGNQPQHF.

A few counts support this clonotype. CDR3: CASSSSLLGVTGELFF. CDR3 nucleotides: TGTGCCAGCAGCTCCTCTCTTCTAGGGGTCACCGGGGAGCTGTTTTTT. The J gene is TRBJ2-2, the V gene TRBV5-4; the D gene is possibly TRBD1 (5 bases). The CDR3 covers 16 residues. The germline CDR1 and CDR2 sequences are SGHNT and YYREEE (reference sequence). Trimming pared 3 bases from V and 4 bases from J, leaving 16 bases between.

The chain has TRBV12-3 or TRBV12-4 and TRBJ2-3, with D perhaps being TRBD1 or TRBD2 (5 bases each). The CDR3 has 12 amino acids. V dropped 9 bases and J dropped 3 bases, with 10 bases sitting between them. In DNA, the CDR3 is TGTGCCAGTTTGGGGGTGACAGATACGCAGTATTTT. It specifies CASLGVTDTQYF.

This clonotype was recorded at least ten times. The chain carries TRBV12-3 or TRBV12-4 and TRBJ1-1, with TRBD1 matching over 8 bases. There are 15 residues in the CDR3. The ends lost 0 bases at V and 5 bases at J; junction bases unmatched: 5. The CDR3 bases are TGTGCCAGCAGTTTAGCCCAGGGGGCTTATACTGAAGCTTTCTTT. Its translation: CASSLAQGAYTEAFF.

This CDR3 reads CASSLRWQGAVETQYF. DNA for the CDR3: TGTGCCAGCAGCTTACGTTGGCAGGGGGCGGTGGAGACCCAGTACTTC. The V and J genes are TRBV4-2 and TRBJ2-5; 8 positions agree with TRBD1. Germline V gives CDR1 LGHNA, CDR2 YNFKEQ. This CDR3 is 16 amino acids long. J lost 5 bases, V lost 5 bases, and 13 bases had no gene match.

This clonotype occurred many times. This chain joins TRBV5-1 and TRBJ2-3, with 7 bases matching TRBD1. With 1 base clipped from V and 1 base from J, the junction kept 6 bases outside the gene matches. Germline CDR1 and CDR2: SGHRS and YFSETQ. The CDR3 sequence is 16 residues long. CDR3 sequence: CASSLQGTVGTDTQYF. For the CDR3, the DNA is TGCGCCAGCAGCTTGCAGGGGACAGTTGGCACAGATACGCAGTATTTT.

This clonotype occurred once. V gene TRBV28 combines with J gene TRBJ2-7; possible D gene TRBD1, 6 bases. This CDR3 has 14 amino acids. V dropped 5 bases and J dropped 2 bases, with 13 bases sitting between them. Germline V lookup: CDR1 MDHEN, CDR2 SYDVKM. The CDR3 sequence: CASSGQLSPYEQYV. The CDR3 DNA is TGTGCCAGCAGTGGACAGTTAAGCCCCTACGAGCAGTACGTC.

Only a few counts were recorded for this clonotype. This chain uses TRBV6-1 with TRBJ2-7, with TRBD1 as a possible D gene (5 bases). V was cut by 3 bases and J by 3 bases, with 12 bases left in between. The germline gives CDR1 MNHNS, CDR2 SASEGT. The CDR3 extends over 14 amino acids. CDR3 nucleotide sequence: TGTGCCAGCAGTGACAGGGCTGTCCACTACGAGCAGTACTTC. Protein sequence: CASSDRAVHYEQYF.

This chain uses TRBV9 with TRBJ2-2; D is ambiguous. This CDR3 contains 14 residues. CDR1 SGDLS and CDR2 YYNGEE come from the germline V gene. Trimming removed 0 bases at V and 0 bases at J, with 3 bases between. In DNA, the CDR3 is TGTGCCAGCAGCGTAGTTCCGAACACCGGGGAGCTGTTTTTT. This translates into CASSVVPNTGELFF.

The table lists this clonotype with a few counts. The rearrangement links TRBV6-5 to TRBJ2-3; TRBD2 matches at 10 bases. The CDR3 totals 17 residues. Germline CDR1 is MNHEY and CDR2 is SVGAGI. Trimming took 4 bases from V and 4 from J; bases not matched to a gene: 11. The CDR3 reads CASSSAGGLILSDTQYF. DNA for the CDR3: TGTGCCAGCAGTTCAGCGGGGGGGCTTATTTTATCAGATACGCAGTATTTT.

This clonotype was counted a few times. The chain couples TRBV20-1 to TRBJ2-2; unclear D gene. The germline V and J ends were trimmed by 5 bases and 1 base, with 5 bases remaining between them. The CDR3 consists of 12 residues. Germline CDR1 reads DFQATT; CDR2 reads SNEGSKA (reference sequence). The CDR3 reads CSAPGNTGELFF. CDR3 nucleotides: TGCAGTGCTCCCGGGAACACCGGGGAGCTGTTTTTT.

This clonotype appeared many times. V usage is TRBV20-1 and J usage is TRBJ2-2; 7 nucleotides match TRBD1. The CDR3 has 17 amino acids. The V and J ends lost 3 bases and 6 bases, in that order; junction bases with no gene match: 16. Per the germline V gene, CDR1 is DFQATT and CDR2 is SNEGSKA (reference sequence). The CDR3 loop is CSARRGRNRLEAGELFF. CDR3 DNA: TGCAGTGCTAGGAGGGGGCGTAACCGATTGGAGGCCGGGGAGCTGTTTTTT.

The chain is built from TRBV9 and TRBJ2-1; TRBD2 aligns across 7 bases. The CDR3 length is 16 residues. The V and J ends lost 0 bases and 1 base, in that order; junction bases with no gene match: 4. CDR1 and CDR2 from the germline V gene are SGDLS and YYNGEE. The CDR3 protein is CASSVDGRGSYNEQFF. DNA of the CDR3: TGTGCCAGCAGCGTAGATGGGCGGGGGTCCTACAATGAGCAGTTCTTC.

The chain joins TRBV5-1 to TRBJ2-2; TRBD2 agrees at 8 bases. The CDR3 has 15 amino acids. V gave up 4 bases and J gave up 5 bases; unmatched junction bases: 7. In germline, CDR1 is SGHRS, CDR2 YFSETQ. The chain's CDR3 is CASSVGGAWTGELFF. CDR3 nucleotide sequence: TGCGCCAGCAGCGTCGGGGGGGCCTGGACCGGGGAGCTGTTTTTT.

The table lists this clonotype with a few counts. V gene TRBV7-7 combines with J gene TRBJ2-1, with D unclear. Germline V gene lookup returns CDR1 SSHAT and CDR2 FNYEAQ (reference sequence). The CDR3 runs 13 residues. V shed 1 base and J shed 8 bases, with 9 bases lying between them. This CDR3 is CASSLDGGDEQFF. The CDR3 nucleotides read TGTGCCAGCAGCTTAGATGGTGGGGATGAGCAGTTCTTC. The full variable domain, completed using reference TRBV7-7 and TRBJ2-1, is GAGVSQSPRYKVTKRGQDVTLRCDPISSHATLYWYQQALGQGPEFLTYFNYEAQPDKSGLPSDRFSAERPEGSISTLTIQRTEQRDSAMYRCASSLDGGDEQFFGPGTRLTVL.

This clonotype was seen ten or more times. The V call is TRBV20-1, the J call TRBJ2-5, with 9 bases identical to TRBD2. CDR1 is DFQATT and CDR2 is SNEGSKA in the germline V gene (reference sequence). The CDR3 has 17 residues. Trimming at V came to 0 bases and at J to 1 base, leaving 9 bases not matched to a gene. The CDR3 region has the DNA TGCAGTGCTAGAGATTTTGGCCAGCGGGGGGCCCAAGAGACCCAGTACTTC. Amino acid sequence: CSARDFGQRGAQETQYF.

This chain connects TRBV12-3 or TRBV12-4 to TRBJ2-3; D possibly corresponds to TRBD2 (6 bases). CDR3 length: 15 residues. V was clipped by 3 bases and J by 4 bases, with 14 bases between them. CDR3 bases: TGTGCCAGCAGTTTGGTACTTTCGGGAGCAGATACGCAGTATTTT. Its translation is CASSLVLSGADTQYF.

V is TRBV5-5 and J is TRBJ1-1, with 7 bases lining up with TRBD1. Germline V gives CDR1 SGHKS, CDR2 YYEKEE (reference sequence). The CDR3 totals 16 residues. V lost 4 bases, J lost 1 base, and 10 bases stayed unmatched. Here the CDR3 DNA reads TGTGCCAGCAGCGTCGCCCTGGGACAGCGGAACACTGAAGCTTTCTTT. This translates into CASSVALGQRNTEAFF.